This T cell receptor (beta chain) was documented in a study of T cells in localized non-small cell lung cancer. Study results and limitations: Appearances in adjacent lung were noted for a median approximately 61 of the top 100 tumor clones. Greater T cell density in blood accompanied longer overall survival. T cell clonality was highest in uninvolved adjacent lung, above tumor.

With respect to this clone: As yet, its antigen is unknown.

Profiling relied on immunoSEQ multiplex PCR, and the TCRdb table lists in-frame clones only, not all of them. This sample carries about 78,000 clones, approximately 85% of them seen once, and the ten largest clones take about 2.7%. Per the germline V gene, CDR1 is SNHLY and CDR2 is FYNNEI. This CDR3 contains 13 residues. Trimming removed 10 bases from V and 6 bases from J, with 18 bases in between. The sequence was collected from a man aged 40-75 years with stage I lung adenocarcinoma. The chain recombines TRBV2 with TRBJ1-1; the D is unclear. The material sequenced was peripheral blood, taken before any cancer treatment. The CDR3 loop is CATSPSPPAEAFF. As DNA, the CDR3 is TGTGCCACCAGCCCATCCCCTCCCGCTGAAGCTTTCTTT.